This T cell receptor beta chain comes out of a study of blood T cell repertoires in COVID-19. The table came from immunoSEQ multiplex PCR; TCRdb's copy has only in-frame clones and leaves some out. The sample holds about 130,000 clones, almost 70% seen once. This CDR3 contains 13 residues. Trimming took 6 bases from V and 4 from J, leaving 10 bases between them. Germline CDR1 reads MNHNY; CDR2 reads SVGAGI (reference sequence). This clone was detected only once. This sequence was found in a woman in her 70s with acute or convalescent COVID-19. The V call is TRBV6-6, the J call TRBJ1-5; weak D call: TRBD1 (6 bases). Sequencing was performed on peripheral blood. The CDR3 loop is CASRLTGNQPQHF. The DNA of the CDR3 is TGTGCCAGCAGACTCACAGGGAATCAGCCCCAGCATTTT.